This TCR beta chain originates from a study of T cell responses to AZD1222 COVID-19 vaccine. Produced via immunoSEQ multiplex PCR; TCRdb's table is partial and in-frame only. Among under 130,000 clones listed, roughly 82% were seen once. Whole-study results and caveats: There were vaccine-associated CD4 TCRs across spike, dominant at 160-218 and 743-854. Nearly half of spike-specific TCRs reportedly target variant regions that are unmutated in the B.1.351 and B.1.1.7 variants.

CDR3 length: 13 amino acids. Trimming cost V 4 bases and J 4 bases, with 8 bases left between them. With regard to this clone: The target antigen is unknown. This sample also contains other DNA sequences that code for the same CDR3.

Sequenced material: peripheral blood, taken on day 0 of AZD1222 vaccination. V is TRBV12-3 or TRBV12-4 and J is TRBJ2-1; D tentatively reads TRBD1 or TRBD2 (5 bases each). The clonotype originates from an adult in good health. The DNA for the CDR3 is TGTGCCAGCAGTTCCGGGGCATACAATGAGCAGTTCTTC. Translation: CASSSGAYNEQFF.